This TCR beta chain was identified during a study of PD-L1 blockade in urothelial cancer. Profiling relied on immunoSEQ multiplex PCR, and the TCRdb table lists in-frame clones only, not all of them. The top ten hold approximately 2% of the sample, which has around 40,000 clones, 75% to 90% seen once. V gave up 3 bases and J gave up 4 bases; unmatched junction bases: 9. CDR3 length equals 16 residues. The germline gives CDR1 LNHDA, CDR2 SQIVND (reference sequence). Samples spanned pretreatment and treatment, with 1 to 8 time points per patient. This receptor was taken from a man between 60 and 75 years old with urothelial cancer. The chain links TRBV19 to TRBJ2-1; TRBD1 matches at 7 bases. Material: PBMCs, obtained around atezolizumab (anti-PD-L1) treatment. DNA for the CDR3: TGTGCCAGTAGTATCGGGACGGGACAGCAATACAATGAGCAGTTCTTC. This translates into CASSIGTGQQYNEQFF.